The entry below gives a single T cell receptor beta chain sequence along with its context. Germline V gene lookup returns CDR1 LGHNA and CDR2 YNFKEQ. V gave up 4 bases and J gave up 4 bases; unmatched junction bases: 5. CDR3 length equals 15 residues. Some clones are missing from TCRdb's copy, which holds only in-frame ones; the method was immunoSEQ multiplex PCR. In the table there are under 850,000 clones, more than 75% of which are singletons. These data belong to a study of shared T cell receptors in the human thymus. These data were also reused for a study on human thymus T cells. That source reports: Immunologically healthy infants in Finland undergoing congenital heart defect surgery were the donors. Resections obtained during corrective heart surgery supplied the thymus tissue. Thymic repertoires overlap heavily among unrelated individuals, related research has reported.

The genes are TRBV4-2 and TRBJ2-1, with 9 bases aligning to TRBD1. The receptor comes from a boy younger than two with a congenital heart defect. The sample was thymocytes. The CDR3 DNA reads as TGTGCCAGCAGCCGCCGACAGGGGGTATACAATGAGCAGTTCTTC. Protein sequence: CASSRRQGVYNEQFF.